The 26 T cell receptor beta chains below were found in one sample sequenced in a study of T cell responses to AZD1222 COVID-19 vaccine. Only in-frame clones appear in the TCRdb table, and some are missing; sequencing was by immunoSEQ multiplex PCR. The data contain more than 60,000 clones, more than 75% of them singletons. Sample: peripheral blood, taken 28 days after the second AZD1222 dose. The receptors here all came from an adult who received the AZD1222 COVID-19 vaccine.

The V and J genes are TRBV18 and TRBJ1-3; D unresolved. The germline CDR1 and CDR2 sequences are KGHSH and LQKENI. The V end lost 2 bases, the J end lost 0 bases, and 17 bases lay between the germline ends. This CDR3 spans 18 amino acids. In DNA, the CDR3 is TGTGCCAGCTCACCATATAAGTTGACGGGTCCCTCTGGAAACACCATATATTTT. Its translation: CASSPYKLTGPSGNTIYF.

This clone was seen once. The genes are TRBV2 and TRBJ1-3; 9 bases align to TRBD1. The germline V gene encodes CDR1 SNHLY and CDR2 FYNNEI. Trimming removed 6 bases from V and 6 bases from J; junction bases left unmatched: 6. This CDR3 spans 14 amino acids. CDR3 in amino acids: CASSQRTGENTIYF. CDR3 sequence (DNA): TGTGCCAGCAGCCAACGGACAGGGGAAAACACCATATATTTT.

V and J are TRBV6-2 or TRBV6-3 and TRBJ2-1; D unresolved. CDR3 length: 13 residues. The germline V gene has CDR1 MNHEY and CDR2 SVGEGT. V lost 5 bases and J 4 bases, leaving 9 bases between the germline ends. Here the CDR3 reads CASSTVKYNEQFF. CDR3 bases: TGTGCCAGCAGTACCGTTAAATACAATGAGCAGTTCTTC.

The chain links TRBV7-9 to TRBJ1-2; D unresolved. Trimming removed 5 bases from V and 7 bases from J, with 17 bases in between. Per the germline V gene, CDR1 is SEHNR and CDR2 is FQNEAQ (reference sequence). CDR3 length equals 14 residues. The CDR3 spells CASSPLGIRRGYTF. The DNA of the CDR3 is TGTGCCAGCAGCCCTCTCGGGATTAGGCGTGGCTACACCTTC.

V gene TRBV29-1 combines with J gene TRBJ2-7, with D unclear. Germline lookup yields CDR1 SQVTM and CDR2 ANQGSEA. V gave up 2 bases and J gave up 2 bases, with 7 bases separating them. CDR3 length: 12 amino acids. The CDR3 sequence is CSVELIPYEQYF. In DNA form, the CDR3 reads TGCAGCGTTGAACTCATACCCTACGAGCAGTACTTC.

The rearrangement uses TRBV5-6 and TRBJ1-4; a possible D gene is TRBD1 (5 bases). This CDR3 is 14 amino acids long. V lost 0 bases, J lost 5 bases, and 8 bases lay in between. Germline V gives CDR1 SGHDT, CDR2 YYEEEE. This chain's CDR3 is CASSLAGLNEKLFF. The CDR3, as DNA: TGTGCCAGCAGCTTGGCAGGGCTCAATGAAAAACTGTTTTTT.

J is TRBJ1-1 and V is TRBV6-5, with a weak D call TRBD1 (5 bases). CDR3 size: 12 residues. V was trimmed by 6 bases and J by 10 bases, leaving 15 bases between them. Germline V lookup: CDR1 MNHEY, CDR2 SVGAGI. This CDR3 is CASSQPGVGAFF. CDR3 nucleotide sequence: TGTGCCAGCAGCCAACCGGGGGTGGGAGCTTTCTTT.

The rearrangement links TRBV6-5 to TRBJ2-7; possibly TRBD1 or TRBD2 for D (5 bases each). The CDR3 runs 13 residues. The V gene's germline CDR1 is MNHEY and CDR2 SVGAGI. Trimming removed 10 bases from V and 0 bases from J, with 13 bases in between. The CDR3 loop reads CATGTGVSYEQYF. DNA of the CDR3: TGTGCCACCGGGACGGGTGTCTCCTACGAGCAGTACTTC.

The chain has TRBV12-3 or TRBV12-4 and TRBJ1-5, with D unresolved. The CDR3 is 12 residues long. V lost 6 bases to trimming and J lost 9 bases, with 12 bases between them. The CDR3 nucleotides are TGTGCCAGCAGGGGAGCAGAGGGGCCCCAGCATTTT. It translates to CASRGAEGPQHF.

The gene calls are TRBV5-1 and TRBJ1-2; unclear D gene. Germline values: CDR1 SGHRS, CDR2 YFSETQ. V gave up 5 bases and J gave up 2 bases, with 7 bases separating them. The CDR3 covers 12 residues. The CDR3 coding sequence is TGCGCCAGCAGTGCGGGGAACTATGGCTACACCTTC. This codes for CASSAGNYGYTF.

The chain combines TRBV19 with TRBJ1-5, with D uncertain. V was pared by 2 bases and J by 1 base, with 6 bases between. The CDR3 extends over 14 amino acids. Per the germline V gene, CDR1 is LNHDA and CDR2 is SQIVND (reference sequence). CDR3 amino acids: CASSISGSNQPQHF. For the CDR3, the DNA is TGTGCCAGTAGTATATCAGGCAGCAATCAGCCCCAGCATTTT.

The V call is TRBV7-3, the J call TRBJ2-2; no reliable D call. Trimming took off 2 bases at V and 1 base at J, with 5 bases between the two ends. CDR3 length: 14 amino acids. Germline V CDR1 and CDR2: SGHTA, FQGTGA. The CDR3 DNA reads TGTGCCAGCAGCTTACTCATGAACACCGGGGAGCTGTTTTTT. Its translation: CASSLLMNTGELFF.

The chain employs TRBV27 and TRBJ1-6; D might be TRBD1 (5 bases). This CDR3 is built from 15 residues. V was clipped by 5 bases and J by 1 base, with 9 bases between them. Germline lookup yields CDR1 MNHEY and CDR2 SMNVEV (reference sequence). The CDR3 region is CASSQGVSYNSPLHF. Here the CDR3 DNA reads TGTGCCAGCAGTCAGGGTGTGTCCTATAATTCACCCCTCCACTTT.

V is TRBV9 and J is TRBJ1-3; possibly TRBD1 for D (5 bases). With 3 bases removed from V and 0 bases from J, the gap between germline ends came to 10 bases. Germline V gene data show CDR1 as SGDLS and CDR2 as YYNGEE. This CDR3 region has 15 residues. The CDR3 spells CASSGGTASGNTIYF. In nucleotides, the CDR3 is TGTGCCAGCAGCGGAGGGACGGCCTCTGGAAACACCATATATTTT.

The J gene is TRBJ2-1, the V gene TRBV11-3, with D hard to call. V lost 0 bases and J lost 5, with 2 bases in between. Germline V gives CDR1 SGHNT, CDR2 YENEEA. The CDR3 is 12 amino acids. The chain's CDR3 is CASSLDNNEQFF. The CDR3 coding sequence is TGTGCCAGCAGCTTAGATAACAATGAGCAGTTCTTC.

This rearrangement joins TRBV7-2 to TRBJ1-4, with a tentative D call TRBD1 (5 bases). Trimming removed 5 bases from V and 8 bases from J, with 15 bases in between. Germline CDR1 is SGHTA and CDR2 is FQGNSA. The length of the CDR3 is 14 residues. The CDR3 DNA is TGTGCCAGCAGCCCCCCCGGGACGGGGGAAAAACTGTTTTTT. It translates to CASSPPGTGEKLFF.

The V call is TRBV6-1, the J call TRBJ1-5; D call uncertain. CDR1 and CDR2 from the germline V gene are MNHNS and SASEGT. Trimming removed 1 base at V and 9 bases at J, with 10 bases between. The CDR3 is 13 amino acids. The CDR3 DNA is TGTGCCAGCAGTGAAGGTGCCCTTGGGCCCCAGCATTTT. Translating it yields CASSEGALGPQHF.

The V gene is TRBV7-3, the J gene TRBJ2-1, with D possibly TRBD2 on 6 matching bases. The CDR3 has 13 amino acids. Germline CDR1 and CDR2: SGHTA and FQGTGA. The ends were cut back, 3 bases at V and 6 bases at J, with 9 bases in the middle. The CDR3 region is CASSLGGVNEQFF. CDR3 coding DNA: TGTGCCAGCAGCTTGGGCGGGGTCAATGAGCAGTTCTTC.

For the CDR3, the DNA is TGCGCCAGCAGCCCTGGGGGGGTATTAAGCTCTGGGGCCAACGTCCTGACTTTC. This codes for CASSPGGVLSSGANVLTF. The gene calls are TRBV5-1 and TRBJ2-6; 7 bases are a match to TRBD2. J lost 0 bases, V lost 4 bases, and 10 bases had no gene match. Germline V gene sequence: CDR1 SGHRS, CDR2 YFSETQ. The CDR3 length is 18 residues.

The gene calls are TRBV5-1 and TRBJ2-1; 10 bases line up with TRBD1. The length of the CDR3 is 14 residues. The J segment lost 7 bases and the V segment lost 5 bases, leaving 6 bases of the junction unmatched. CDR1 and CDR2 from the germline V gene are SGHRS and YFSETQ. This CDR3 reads CASRQGTGDNEQFF. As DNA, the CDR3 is TGCGCCAGCAGACAAGGGACAGGGGATAATGAGCAGTTCTTC.

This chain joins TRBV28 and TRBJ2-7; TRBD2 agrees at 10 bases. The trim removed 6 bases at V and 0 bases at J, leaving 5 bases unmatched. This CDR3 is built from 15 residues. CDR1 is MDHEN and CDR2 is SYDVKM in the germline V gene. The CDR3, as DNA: TGTGCCAGCAGAAAACTAGCGGGGCGCTCCTACGAGCAGTACTTC. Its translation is CASRKLAGRSYEQYF.

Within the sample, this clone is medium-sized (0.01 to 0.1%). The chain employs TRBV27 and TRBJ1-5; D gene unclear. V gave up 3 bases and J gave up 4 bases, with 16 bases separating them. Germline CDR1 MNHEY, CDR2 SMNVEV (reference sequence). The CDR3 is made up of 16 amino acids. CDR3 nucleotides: TGTGCCAGCAGTTTCCTGGAGAACCTTCCGAATCAGCCCCAGCATTTT. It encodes CASSFLENLPNQPQHF.

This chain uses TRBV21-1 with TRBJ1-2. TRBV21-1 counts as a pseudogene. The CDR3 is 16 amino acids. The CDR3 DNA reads TGTGCCAGCAGCAAACGGAGAGGGCAGCCCCTCTATGGCTACACCTTC. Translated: CASSKRRGQPLYGYTF.

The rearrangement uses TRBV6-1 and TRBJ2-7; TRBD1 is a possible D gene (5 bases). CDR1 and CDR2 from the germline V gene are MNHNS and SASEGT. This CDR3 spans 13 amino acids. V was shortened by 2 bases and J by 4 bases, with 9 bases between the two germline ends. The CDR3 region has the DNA TGTGCCAGCAGTGAAAATACAGGTTACGAGCAGTACTTC. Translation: CASSENTGYEQYF.

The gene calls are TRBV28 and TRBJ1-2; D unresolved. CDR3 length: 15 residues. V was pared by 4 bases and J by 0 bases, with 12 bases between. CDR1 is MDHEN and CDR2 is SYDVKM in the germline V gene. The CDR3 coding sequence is TGTGCCAGCAGTTCATGGTGGAATCCTAACTATGGCTACACCTTC. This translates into CASSSWWNPNYGYTF.

The CDR3 nucleotides are TGTGCCAGCAGCTTGGTGCAGGGGGCTGGCACTGAAGCTTTCTTT. The encoded protein is CASSLVQGAGTEAFF. This chain joins TRBV5-4 and TRBJ1-1; 8 nucleotides line up with TRBD1. The germline V gene has CDR1 SGHNT and CDR2 YYREEE (reference sequence). Trimming removed 0 bases from V and 4 bases from J; junction bases left unmatched: 5. The CDR3 covers 15 residues.